This TCR beta chain comes out of a study of blood T cell repertoires in COVID-19. Background on the study: Acute and convalescent COVID-19 specimens originated in the United States, Italy and Spain.

This CDR3 spans 12 amino acids. The germline V gene encodes CDR1 GTSNPN and CDR2 SVGIG (reference sequence). The junction had 8 bases not matched to a gene; V was cut back by 7 bases and J by 10 bases. Authors' methods: From reference gene primer amplification, estimates of nucleated cell counts were derived. Repertoires were generated with immunoSEQ multiplex PCR, while TCRdb's copy carries only in-frame clones and drops some. V and J calls and clone size follow that table, whereas D and trimming were derived from the DNA. The data show approximately 310,000 clones, around 87% seen once. The clonotype comes from a man aged 45-65 years with active or convalescent COVID-19. Material for sequencing was peripheral blood. V gene TRBV30 combines with J gene TRBJ2-1, with 9 positions matching TRBD2. CDR3 loop: CASGESGREQFF. CDR3 DNA: TGTGCCTCGGGGGAAAGCGGGAGGGAGCAGTTCTTC. Supplemented by reference TRBV30 and TRBJ2-1, the full variable domain reads SQTIHQWPATLVQPVGSPLSLECTVEGTSNPNLYWYRQAAGRGLQLLFYSVGIGQISSEVPQNLSASRPQDRQFILSSKKLLLSDSGFYLCASGESGREQFFGPGTRLTVL.